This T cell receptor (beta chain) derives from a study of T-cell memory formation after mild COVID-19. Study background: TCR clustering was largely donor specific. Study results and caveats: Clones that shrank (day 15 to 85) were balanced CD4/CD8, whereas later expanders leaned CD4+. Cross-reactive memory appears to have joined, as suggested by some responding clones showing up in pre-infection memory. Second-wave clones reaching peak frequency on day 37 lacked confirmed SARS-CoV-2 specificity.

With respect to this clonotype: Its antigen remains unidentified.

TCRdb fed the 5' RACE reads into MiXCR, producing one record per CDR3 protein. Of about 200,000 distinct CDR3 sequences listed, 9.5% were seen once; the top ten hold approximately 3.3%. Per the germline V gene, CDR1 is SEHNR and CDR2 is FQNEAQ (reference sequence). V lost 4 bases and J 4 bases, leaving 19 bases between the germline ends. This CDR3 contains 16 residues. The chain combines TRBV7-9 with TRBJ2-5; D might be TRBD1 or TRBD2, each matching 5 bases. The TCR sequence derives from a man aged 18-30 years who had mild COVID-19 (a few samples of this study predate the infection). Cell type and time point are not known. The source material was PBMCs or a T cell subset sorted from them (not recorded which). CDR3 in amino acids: CASSSSYGARGETQYF. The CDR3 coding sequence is TGTGCCAGCAGCTCAAGTTACGGGGCGAGGGGAGAGACCCAGTACTTC.